Each of the 26 T cell receptor beta chains below was sequenced from the same sample in a study of cytomegalovirus exposure and HLA in healthy donors. This PCR relied on a set of 60 Vbeta primers and 13 Jbeta primers. Clones were read by immunoSEQ multiplex PCR, and TCRdb kept only the in-frame ones, dropping some. The table has under 200,000 clones, 79% seen once. Sample: PBMCs. These receptors were obtained from a middle-aged woman in good health and CMV-seronegative.

This clone has just a few counts. The rearrangement links TRBV5-4 to TRBJ1-1; D is possibly TRBD1 (6 bases). CDR3 size: 15 residues. Germline-derived CDR1 and CDR2 are SGHNT and YYREEE (reference sequence). Trimming took off 3 bases at V and 0 bases at J, with 12 bases between the two ends. The DNA for the CDR3 is TGTGCCAGCAGCTCGAAGACAGGAATGAACACTGAAGCTTTCTTT. Translating it yields CASSSKTGMNTEAFF.

The chain recombines TRBV19 with TRBJ1-4; possibly TRBD1 for D (5 bases). V was trimmed by 3 bases and J by 8 bases, leaving 7 bases between them. The V gene's germline CDR1 is LNHDA and CDR2 SQIVND (reference sequence). The CDR3 runs to 12 residues. CDR3 coding DNA: TGTGCCAGTAGTATGGCAGGGGAAAAACTGTTTTTT. It encodes CASSMAGEKLFF.

This chain links TRBV2 with TRBJ1-2; 8 bases match TRBD1. Germline V lookup: CDR1 SNHLY, CDR2 FYNNEI. This CDR3 contains 14 residues. The J segment lost 6 bases and the V segment lost 4 bases, leaving 7 bases of the junction unmatched. CDR3 coding DNA: TGTGCCAGCAGTGTAGTGGGACAGGACGATGGCTACACCTTC. It is translated as CASSVVGQDDGYTF. The whole variable domain, filled in from reference TRBV2 and TRBJ1-2, reads EPEVTQTPSHQVTQMGQEVILRCVPISNHLYFYWYRQILGQKVEFLVSFYNNEISEKSEIFDDQFSVERPDGSNFTLKIRSTKLEDSAMYFCASSVVGQDDGYTFGSGTRLTVV.

The V call is TRBV30, the J call TRBJ1-2, with TRBD1 matching over 12 bases. Germline CDR1 and CDR2: GTSNPN and SVGIG (reference sequence). The CDR3 spans 10 residues. The V and J ends lost 8 bases and 11 bases, in that order; junction bases with no gene match: 3. DNA for the CDR3: TGTGCCAGGGACAGGGGGCGGTACACCTTC. Encoded protein: CARDRGRYTF. Full variable domain (remainder filled in from reference TRBV30 and TRBJ1-2): SQTIHQWPATLVQPVGSPLSLECTVEGTSNPNLYWYRQAAGRGLQLLFYSVGIGQISSEVPQNLSASRPQDRQFILSSKKLLLSDSGFYLCARDRGRYTFGSGTRLTVV.

The gene calls are TRBV4-3 and TRBJ2-5, with 7 positions matching TRBD2. The CDR3 has 16 amino acids. V dropped 4 bases and J dropped 1; count of bases not matched to a gene: 9. Looked up from germline, CDR1 is LGHNA and CDR2 is YSLEER. The CDR3 sequence is CASSPFPGEGQETQYF. The DNA for the CDR3 is TGCGCCAGCAGCCCCTTTCCTGGGGAGGGCCAAGAGACCCAGTACTTC.

The V call is TRBV9, the J call TRBJ1-1; 7 bases are shared with TRBD1. CDR1 is SGDLS and CDR2 is YYNGEE in the germline V gene. The V gene end was trimmed by 2 bases and the J gene end by 7 bases; junction bases not matched to a gene: 11. This CDR3 is built from 15 residues. CDR3 sequence: CASSVEGARPDEAFF. The CDR3 DNA follows: TGTGCCAGCAGCGTGGAGGGGGCGCGCCCCGATGAAGCTTTCTTT.

The chain has TRBV5-1 and TRBJ1-6; 9 nucleotides match TRBD1. The CDR3 loop spans 15 amino acids. Per germline, CDR1 SGHRS and CDR2 YFSETQ. The V segment lost 3 bases and the J segment 9 bases; nucleotides outside the gene matches: 7. The CDR3 DNA follows: TGCGCCAGCAGCTCTTGGGACAGGGAGAGTTCACCCCTCCACTTT. This gives the protein CASSSWDRESSPLHF.

This chain connects TRBV6-1 to TRBJ1-3; 9 bases align to TRBD1. Germline trimming cut 6 bases from V and 4 bases from J; bases unmatched to any gene: 4. The CDR3 runs 14 residues. Germline V CDR1 and CDR2: MNHNS, SASEGT. This CDR3 is CASSGTGTGNTIYF. The CDR3 bases are TGTGCCAGCAGCGGGACAGGGACAGGAAACACCATATATTTT.

V usage is TRBV6-1 and J usage is TRBJ2-6; D might be TRBD1 (6 bases). Between the trimmed V and J ends, which lost 1 base and 1 base, there was a span of 17 bases. In germline, CDR1 is MNHNS, CDR2 SASEGT. CDR3 length equals 19 residues. The CDR3 DNA reads TGTGCCAGCAGTGAAGAGGCAAGACAGGCCTATTCTGGGGCCAACGTCCTGACTTTC. Translated, it gives CASSEEARQAYSGANVLTF.

V usage is TRBV29-1 and J usage is TRBJ2-7, with D possibly TRBD1 on 5 matching bases. V was cut by 1 base and J by 1 base, with 11 bases left in between. The CDR3 contains 14 residues. CDR1 is SQVTM and CDR2 is ANQGSEA in the germline V gene. The CDR3 region is CSVEVRDSSYEQYF. CDR3 DNA sequence: TGCAGCGTTGAAGTCAGAGACAGTTCCTACGAGCAGTACTTC.

The genes are TRBV2 and TRBJ2-3; tentative D call: TRBD2 (5 bases). Germline lookup yields CDR1 SNHLY and CDR2 FYNNEI. CDR3 size: 12 residues. With 8 bases removed from V and 9 bases from J, the gap between germline ends came to 15 bases. The CDR3, as DNA: TGTGCCAGCTACTCGGAGGTTGAAACGCAGTATTTT. It codes for CASYSEVETQYF. Looking up the rest from reference TRBV2 and TRBJ2-3 gives the full variable domain: EPEVTQTPSHQVTQMGQEVILRCVPISNHLYFYWYRQILGQKVEFLVSFYNNEISEKSEIFDDQFSVERPDGSNFTLKIRSTKLEDSAMYFCASYSEVETQYFGPGTRLTVL.

This clone was counted only a few times. The chain recombines TRBV6-5 with TRBJ1-2; D is possibly TRBD1 (6 bases). Per the germline V gene, CDR1 is MNHEY and CDR2 is SVGAGI. V lost 0 bases and J lost 4, with 15 bases in between. The CDR3 consists of 16 residues. The CDR3 reads CASSYSSQGQFYGYTF. The CDR3, as DNA: TGTGCCAGCAGTTACTCATCACAAGGACAGTTCTATGGCTACACCTTC.

The chain couples TRBV7-9 to TRBJ1-5; 7 bases align to TRBD1. J lost 6 bases, V lost 2 bases, and 16 bases had no gene match. This CDR3 region has 18 residues. Germline CDR1 and CDR2: SEHNR and FQNEAQ (reference sequence). CDR3 region: CASSLSTGKPSVPQPQHF. The CDR3, as DNA: TGTGCCAGCAGCTTATCGACAGGGAAACCCTCGGTACCTCAGCCCCAGCATTTT. Combining the CDR3 with reference TRBV7-9 and TRBJ1-5 gives the whole variable domain DTGVSQNPRHKITKRGQNVTFRCDPISEHNRLYWYRQTLGQGPEFLTYFQNEAQLEKSRLLSDRFSAERPKGSFSTLEIQRTEQGDSAMYLCASSLSTGKPSVPQPQHFGDGTRLSIL.

This chain uses TRBV19 with TRBJ1-2; D is unclear. The CDR3 length is 11 residues. CDR1 and CDR2 from the germline V gene are LNHDA and SQIVND (reference sequence). Trimming removed 3 bases from V and 7 bases from J, with 6 bases in between. The CDR3 loop is CASSIEAGYTF. CDR3 in DNA: TGTGCCAGTAGTATTGAGGCTGGCTACACCTTC.

This chain connects TRBV5-4 to TRBJ2-3, with 8 bases fitting TRBD2. Germline trimming cut 1 base from V and 2 bases from J; bases unmatched to any gene: 3. In germline, CDR1 is SGHNT, CDR2 YYREEE (reference sequence). The CDR3 is made up of 15 amino acids. The CDR3, as DNA: TGTGCCAGCAGCTTGAGCGGGAGCAACACAGATACGCAGTATTTT. Its protein is CASSLSGSNTDTQYF.

The rearrangement uses TRBV28 and TRBJ1-1, with D perhaps matching TRBD1 (5 bases). Trimming removed 2 bases at V and 4 bases at J, with 14 bases between. Germline CDR1 and CDR2: MDHEN and SYDVKM. This CDR3 is 15 amino acids long. The CDR3 spells CASSLRKGKGTEAFF. The CDR3 coding sequence is TGTGCCAGCAGTTTAAGGAAGGGGAAAGGCACTGAAGCTTTCTTT.

This clone was observed a single time. The chain carries TRBV30 and TRBJ1-5, with TRBD1 matching 9 bases. V shed 0 bases and J 2 bases; nucleotides not matched to a gene: 5. Germline loops: CDR1 GTSNPN, CDR2 SVGIG (reference sequence). The CDR3 is 16 residues long. Here the CDR3 DNA reads TGTGCCTGGAGTGTAAACAGGGGGCTTGGCAATCAGCCCCAGCATTTT. Its protein product is CAWSVNRGLGNQPQHF.

This sequence joins TRBV11-3 and TRBJ2-1, with D possibly being TRBD1 (6 bases). Germline assignment: CDR1 SGHNT and CDR2 YENEEA. Deletions cut 4 bases from V and 1 base from J, with 14 bases between. The CDR3 is made up of 16 amino acids. The CDR3 here is CASSSIRGTSYNEQFF. The CDR3 region has the DNA TGTGCCAGCAGCTCGATAAGGGGGACATCCTACAATGAGCAGTTCTTC.

The chain employs TRBV12-5 and TRBJ1-2, with 9 nucleotides matching TRBD1. Germline V gene lookup returns CDR1 LGHNT and CDR2 FRNRAP. The V gene end was trimmed by 2 bases and the J gene end by 8 bases; junction bases not matched to a gene: 12. The CDR3 runs to 16 residues. This chain's CDR3 is CASGLTGQGIRRGYTF. The CDR3 nucleotides are TGTGCTAGTGGTTTGACGGGACAGGGTATAAGGAGAGGCTACACCTTC. Complete variable domain (other parts from reference TRBV12-5 and TRBJ1-2): DARVTQTPRHKVTEMGQEVTMRCQPILGHNTVFWYRQTMMQGLELLAYFRNRAPLDDSGMPKDRFSAEMPDATLATLKIQPSEPRDSAVYFCASGLTGQGIRRGYTFGSGTRLTVV.

This chain connects TRBV27 to TRBJ2-2, with 14 bases identical to TRBD2. CDR3 length: 18 residues. With 5 bases clipped from V and 4 bases from J, the junction kept 9 bases outside the gene matches. In germline, CDR1 is MNHEY, CDR2 SMNVEV (reference sequence). CDR3 residues: CASSRPGLAGATTGELFF. In DNA form, the CDR3 reads TGTGCCAGCAGTAGACCGGGACTAGCGGGAGCGACCACCGGGGAGCTGTTTTTT.

The chain uses TRBV7-9 and TRBJ1-5; D unclear. CDR1 and CDR2 from the germline V gene are SEHNR and FQNEAQ (reference sequence). Trimming pared 2 bases from V and 3 bases from J, leaving 11 bases between. The CDR3 extends over 15 amino acids. In DNA form, the CDR3 reads TGTGCCAGCAGCTTATCTGGGAGTATCAATCAGCCCCAGCATTTT. This translates into CASSLSGSINQPQHF. The full variable domain, completed using reference TRBV7-9 and TRBJ1-5, is DTGVSQNPRHKITKRGQNVTFRCDPISEHNRLYWYRQTLGQGPEFLTYFQNEAQLEKSRLLSDRFSAERPKGSFSTLEIQRTEQGDSAMYLCASSLSGSINQPQHFGDGTRLSIL.

V usage is TRBV7-6 and J usage is TRBJ2-7; 10 positions agree with TRBD1. Unmatched junction bases numbered 12, after V lost 3 bases and J lost 7 bases. The CDR3 runs 16 residues. CDR1 and CDR2 (germline): SGHVS, FNYEAQ. The DNA of the CDR3 is TGTGCCAGCAGCTTTTTGAGCGGGACAGGGGTAGGAGAGCAGTACTTC. This gives the protein CASSFLSGTGVGEQYF. The full variable domain, in which reference TRBV7-6 and TRBJ2-7 provide the parts outside the CDR3, is GAGVSQSPRYKVTKRGQDVALRCDPISGHVSLYWYRQALGQGPEFLTYFNYEAQQDKSGLPNDRFSAERPEGSISTLTIQRTEQRDSAMYRCASSFLSGTGVGEQYFGPGTRLTVT.

This clone came up a few times. V and J are TRBV30 and TRBJ1-3; D not resolved. Trimming left V 5 bases short and J 9 bases short, with 17 bases between. This CDR3 is built from 13 residues. CDR1 GTSNPN and CDR2 SVGIG come from the germline V gene (reference sequence). This chain's CDR3 is CAWARKGIGTIYF. For the CDR3, the DNA is TGTGCCTGGGCCAGGAAAGGTATTGGCACCATATATTTT.

As DNA, the CDR3 is TGTGCCAGCAGTTTCCCCACACCAGGGATCGGGGGAGATACGCAGTATTTT. Amino acid sequence: CASSFPTPGIGGDTQYF. The chain joins TRBV28 to TRBJ2-3; perhaps TRBD2 as D (6 bases). Germline values: CDR1 MDHEN, CDR2 SYDVKM. V lost 3 bases, J lost 5 bases, and 21 bases lay in between. The CDR3 is made up of 17 amino acids. Full variable domain (remainder filled in from reference TRBV28 and TRBJ2-3): DVKVTQSSRYLVKRTGEKVFLECVQDMDHENMFWYRQDPGLGLRLIYFSYDVKMKEKGDIPEGYSVSREKKERFSLILESASTNQTSMYLCASSFPTPGIGGDTQYFGPGTRLTVL.

CDR3 sequence: CASSEVAGVNTEAFF. CDR3 sequence (DNA): TGTGCCAGCAGTGAAGTGGCAGGGGTGAACACTGAAGCTTTCTTT. This rearrangement joins TRBV25-1 to TRBJ1-1; D is perhaps TRBD1 (6 bases). There are 15 residues in the CDR3. The germline gives CDR1 MGHDK, CDR2 SYGVNS. Trimming shortened V by 2 bases and J by 0 bases, and 10 bases separated the two germline ends.

This chain uses TRBV27 with TRBJ1-6; D unresolved. This CDR3 comprises 13 residues. Germline CDR1 and CDR2: MNHEY and SMNVEV (reference sequence). Trimming stripped 1 base from V and 14 bases from J, with 12 bases between. The CDR3 bases are TGTGCCAGCAGTTTATTCGGCAGCGGCACCCTCCACTTT. This encodes CASSLFGSGTLHF.